This T cell receptor beta chain was recovered during a study of blood T cell repertoires in COVID-19. Trimming took off 0 bases at V and 6 bases at J, with 23 bases between the two ends. The CDR3 spans 18 residues. CDR1 is MGHRA and CDR2 is YSYEKL in the germline V gene. Libraries were prepared by immunoSEQ multiplex PCR; TCRdb keeps only in-frame clonotypes and omits some of them. Among roughly 400,000 clones listed, approximately 87% were seen once. A few counts support this clone. The V and J genes are TRBV4-1 and TRBJ1-1; TRBD1 might be the D (5 bases). This receptor was identified in a woman aged 55-75 years with COVID-19, enrolled during active disease. What was sequenced was peripheral blood. CDR3 residues: CASSQDDGQGSGLAEAFF. In DNA form, the CDR3 reads TGCGCCAGCAGCCAAGATGATGGGCAGGGATCTGGTCTTGCTGAAGCTTTCTTT.